This TCR beta chain derives from a study of blood T cell repertoires in COVID-19. Study overall: Both acute and convalescent COVID-19 samples were obtained from the United States, Italy and Spain. Sample material is recorded as cDNA or gDNA derived from T cells, B-cell-depleted T cells, or PBMCs.

Original data processing: For nucleated cells, counts were estimated from reference gene primer amplification. The protocol was immunoSEQ multiplex PCR, while the TCRdb copy is restricted to in-frame clones and leaves out a portion. V, J and clone size were drawn from that table, and D and trimming were deduced from the DNA. The sample shows under 300,000 clones, about three quarters of them seen only once. V was trimmed by 1 base and J by 7 bases, leaving 19 bases between them. Germline assignment: CDR1 GTSNPN and CDR2 SVGIG (reference sequence). The CDR3 runs 16 residues. This clonotype was obtained from a woman at least 80 years old with acute or convalescent COVID-19. The chain joins TRBV30 to TRBJ1-4; D gene unclear. Sequencing used peripheral blood. The CDR3 coding sequence is TGTGCCTGGAGTGCCCTTGGAGTAGGGAGAGGTGAAAAACTGTTTTTT. It specifies CAWSALGVGRGEKLFF.